These T cell receptor beta chains were read from a single sample in a study of Graves' ophthalmopathy and Graves' hyperthyroidism. TCRdb processed the multiplex PCR reads anew with MiXCR; each CDR3 protein has one entry. The table includes approximately 460,000 distinct CDR3 sequences, 13% to 15% detected once. Sequenced: blood. The receptors shown here come from a woman in her 30s with Graves' ophthalmopathy. Both conserved end residues are trimmed from each CDR3. Rows give clone size only sometimes, using once, few, many, or a class for an expanded clone.

>many|TRBV28
ASSSPGPIISHT
>many|TRBV12-3/TRBV12-4
ASARGYEQY
>-|TRBV30
ARSQGRSGYT
>few|TRBV20-1
SGTRDFPTQY
>few|TRBV3-1
ASSHAQGRGETQY
>-|TRBV3-1
ASSLPGNRLGGYT
>many|TRBV2
ASTRGAGQETQY
>many|TRBV6-5
ASSLSFPYEQY
>many|TRBV12-3/TRBV12-4
ASSFGQNTEAF
>few|TRBV9
ASSVGPGLETQY
>many|TRBV11-2
ASSLAGQIYEAF
>many|TRBV6-5
ASSFTSGTEAF
>few|TRBV5-1
ASSPGRLPGELF
>many|TRBV6-1
ASRRVGLSEQY
>many|TRBV5-1
ASSFQGIEQY
>-|TRBV6-1
ASRKDREGTEAF
>many|TRBV6-5
ASSYRQAPYEQY
>many|TRBV9
ASSSRLAMNTEAF
>many|TRBV19
ASSIGTEMYQETQY
>many|TRBV24-1
ATSDLVGGPYSNQPQH
>-|TRBV30
AWDGTGVTEAF
>many|TRBV20-1
SAREPFGDGYT
>many|TRBV20-1
SATNRQTMNTEAF
>many|TRBV12-3/TRBV12-4
ASSLRGHDYGYT
>many|TRBV2
AIKYREGPREAF
>many|TRBV19
ASTSRTGPTGELF
>-|TRBV4-3
ASSQDFQGHLNQPQH
>many|TRBV4-2
ASSQGVEQGAYTEAF
>many|TRBV5-1
ASNLGGTDYGYT